This T cell receptor (beta chain) was sequenced for a study of tumor-infiltrating lymphocytes in primary liver carcinoma. Overall study: Maximum tumor diameters ranged from roughly 4 to 10 cm, stage T1-T3 N0M0. The number of productive TCRbeta reads per sample ranged from roughly 3.65 to 8 million and was similar across tissue types.

As regards this clonotype: A much larger clone differs by one base, so this may be a read error.

The study co-extracted DNA and RNA from 20-30 mg of unsorted bulk tissue. These patients lived with chronic HBV infection and had never been treated. Germline CDR1 SGHDN, CDR2 FVKESK. V was pared by 4 bases and J by 5 bases, with 14 bases of the junction left unmatched. CDR3 length: 17 residues. A constant-region primer primed TCR beta cDNA synthesis from roughly 510 ng of total RNA. Modified slightly, ARM-PCR produced TCR beta libraries over three nested multiplex PCR rounds. In the first two PCR rounds, TRBV1-TRBV30 forward primers were paired with a C-beta reverse primer, and each round lasted roughly 9 cycles. TCRdb processed the multiplex PCR reads anew with MiXCR; each CDR3 protein has one entry. The sample has 100,000 to 150,000 distinct CDR3 sequences; approximately 64% are singletons.

This TCR came from an older woman with primary liver carcinoma and hepatitis B virus infection. The chain couples TRBV14 to TRBJ2-1; 7 bases align to TRBD2. What was sequenced was liver tumor tissue from sampling region 3. Subset here: tumor region T3, left-lateral pole. The CDR3 DNA sequence: TGTGCCAGCAGCCCAGTGGGAGGGCCCAGTGTGGACAATGAGCAGTTCTTC. This translates into CASSPVGGPSVDNEQFF.